Listed below are T cell receptor beta chains from one sample, sequenced in a study of control samples from healthy donors and cancer patients. The assay was immunoSEQ multiplex PCR, and TCRdb's table has in-frame clones only and misses some. The sample shows roughly 150,000 clones, about nine tenths of them seen only once. Sample: blood. These TCRs come from a man younger than 45 in good health. The CDR3 runs from the conserved cysteine through the conserved F or W. The D gene is left open where the match is weak. Size values are once, few and many counts, or a class for expanded clones, and some rows have none.

clone_size	v_call	d_call	j_call	cdr3_aa	cdr3_nt
.	TRBV19	.	TRBJ1-5	CASIPDYYSNQPQHF	TGTGCCAGTATCCCAGATTACTATAGCAATCAGCCCCAGCATTTT
.	TRBV7-9	TRBD1	TRBJ1-1	CASSLGQANTEAFF	TGTGCCAGCAGCCTGGGACAGGCGAACACTGAAGCTTTCTTT
.	TRBV5-1	.	TRBJ2-5	CASSPLLGLETQYF	TGCGCCAGCAGCCCACTACTAGGGCTAGAGACCCAGTACTTC
.	TRBV4-2	.	TRBJ1-5	CASSQAPSLLGGGNDQPQHF	TGTGCCAGCAGCCAAGCGCCATCCCTTTTAGGGGGGGGAAATGATCAGCCCCAGCATTTT
.	TRBV27	.	TRBJ1-5	CASSSNGNSNQPQHF	TGTGCCAGCAGTTCCAATGGGAATAGCAATCAGCCCCAGCATTTT
.	TRBV6-5	.	TRBJ2-7	CASRRGTFPIYEQYF	TGTGCCAGCAGGCGCGGGACCTTTCCAATCTACGAGCAGTACTTC
.	TRBV27	.	TRBJ2-2	CASSSAGHGELFF	TGTGCCAGCAGTTCCGCAGGGCACGGGGAGCTGTTTTTT
.	TRBV7-2	TRBD1	TRBJ2-7	CASSGGGQGPYEQYF	TGTGCCAGCAGCGGCGGAGGACAGGGGCCCTACGAGCAGTACTTC
.	TRBV3-1/TRBV3-2	TRBD2	TRBJ2-3	CASCQAGLAVYTQYF	TGTGCCAGCTGCCAGGCTGGACTAGCGGTATATACGCAGTATTTT
.	TRBV2	.	TRBJ2-3	CASSEPDSPSPSTDTQYF	TGTGCCAGCAGTGAACCAGATTCGCCAAGCCCTAGCACAGATACGCAGTATTTT
.	TRBV7-2	.	TRBJ2-1	CASSFRGYYNEQFF	TGTGCCAGCAGCTTCAGGGGATACTACAATGAGCAGTTCTTC
.	TRBV19	.	TRBJ2-1	CASSMREGGVNEQFF	TGTGCCAGTAGTATGCGGGAAGGGGGCGTGAATGAGCAGTTCTTC
.	TRBV7-3	.	TRBJ1-1	CASSLNLAGTNTEAFF	TGTGCCAGCAGCTTAAATCTTGCAGGAACGAACACTGAAGCTTTCTTT
.	TRBV11-1	.	TRBJ2-6	CASTQNRPSGANVLTF	TGTGCCAGCACCCAAAATCGTCCCTCTGGGGCCAACGTCCTGACTTTC
.	TRBV7-8	.	TRBJ2-7	CASSPRVGPYGEQYF	TGTGCCAGCAGCCCGAGGGTCGGACCGTATGGGGAGCAGTACTTC
.	TRBV15	.	TRBJ1-3	CTTSRGGYSGNTIYF	TGTACCACCAGCAGAGGCGGGTACTCTGGAAACACCATATATTTT
.	TRBV19	TRBD2	TRBJ2-7	CASSSPGTSGSYEQYF	TGTGCCAGTAGTTCCCCGGGGACTAGCGGATCCTACGAGCAGTACTTC
.	TRBV24-1	.	TRBJ1-3	CATSPRQLRGDTIYF	TGTGCCACCAGCCCCAGACAGTTACGGGGGGACACCATATATTTT
once	TRBV12-3/TRBV12-4	.	TRBJ2-1	CASSLVAMNEQFF	TGTGCCAGCAGTTTGGTAGCGATGAATGAGCAGTTCTTC
.	TRBV5-6	.	TRBJ2-6	CASSRSPTGANVLTF	TGTGCCAGCAGCCGCAGCCCCACTGGGGCCAACGTCCTGACTTTC
.	TRBV18	.	TRBJ2-7	CASSPMGADEQYF	TGTGCCAGCTCACCAATGGGTGCGGACGAGCAGTACTTC
.	TRBV18	TRBD1	TRBJ1-5	CASSRGQDNQPQHF	TGTGCCAGCTCCCGGGGACAGGACAATCAGCCCCAGCATTTT
.	TRBV5-4	TRBD1	TRBJ2-7	CASSAGTGDYEQYF	TGTGCCAGCAGCGCCGGGACAGGCGACTACGAGCAGTACTTC